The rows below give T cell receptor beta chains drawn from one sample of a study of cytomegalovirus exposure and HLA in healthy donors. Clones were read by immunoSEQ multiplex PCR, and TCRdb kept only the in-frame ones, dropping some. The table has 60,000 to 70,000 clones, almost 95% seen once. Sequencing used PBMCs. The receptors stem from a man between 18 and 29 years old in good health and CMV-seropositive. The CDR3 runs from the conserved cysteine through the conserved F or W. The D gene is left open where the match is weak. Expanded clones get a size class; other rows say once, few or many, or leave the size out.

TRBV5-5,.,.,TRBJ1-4,TGTGCCAGCAGCTTGGACAGTTATGAAAAACTGTTTTTT,CASSLDSYEKLFF
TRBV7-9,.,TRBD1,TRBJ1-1,TGTGCCAGCAGCCCAAGACAGGGGGCCGGAGCTTTCTTT,CASSPRQGAGAFF
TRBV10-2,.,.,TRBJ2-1,TGCGCCAGCAGCGAGCCTAACAATGAGCAGTTCTTC,CASSEPNNEQFF
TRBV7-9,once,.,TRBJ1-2,TGTGCCAGCAGCTTGACAGATACCTATGGCTACACCTTC,CASSLTDTYGYTF
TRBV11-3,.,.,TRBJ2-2,TGTGCCAGCAGCCCCAGAGGGCTCGGGGAGCTGTTTTTT,CASSPRGLGELFF
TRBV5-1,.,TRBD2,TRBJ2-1,TGCGCCAGCAGCCTCGGACTAGCGGGAATCGGCGTGGGGAGTGAGCAGTTCTTC,CASSLGLAGIGVGSEQFF
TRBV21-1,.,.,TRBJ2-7,TGTGCCAGCAGCAAAGAAAGCACAGGAATTTCCTACGAGCAGTACTTC,CASSKESTGISYEQYF
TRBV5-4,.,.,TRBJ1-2,TGTGCCAGCAGCTTGGCCGGACCGGGAATTGACTATGGCTACACCTTC,CASSLAGPGIDYGYTF
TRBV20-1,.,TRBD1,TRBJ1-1,TGCAGTGCTTGGGACAGGGTAGGAGCTTTCTTT,CSAWDRVGAFF
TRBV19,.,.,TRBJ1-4,TGTGCCAGTAGTATGTCGCCAGGTCGGGGAAAACTGTTTTTT,CASSMSPGRGKLFF
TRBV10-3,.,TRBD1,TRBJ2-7,TGTGCCATCAGTGTAGGGACAGGGGCCTACGAGCAGTACTTC,CAISVGTGAYEQYF
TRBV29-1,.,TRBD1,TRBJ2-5,TGCAGCGTGGGACAGGGATTGGAGACCCAGTACTTC,CSVGQGLETQYF
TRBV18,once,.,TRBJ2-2,TGTGCCAGCTCACCAGATCCCTTCGGGGTGTCGGAGCTGTTTTTT,CASSPDPFGVSELFF
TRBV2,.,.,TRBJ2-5,TGTGCCAGCACGAGACAAGAGACCCAGTACTTC,CASTRQETQYF
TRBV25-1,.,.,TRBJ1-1,TGTGCCAGCACCCTGGGAGGGGTGAACACTGAAGCTTTCTTT,CASTLGGVNTEAFF
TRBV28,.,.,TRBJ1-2,TGTGCCAGCAGTTTAAGAGGGAGGCACTATGGCTACACCTTC,CASSLRGRHYGYTF
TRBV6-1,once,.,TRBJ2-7,TGTGCCAGCACTGAGACTAGCTACGAGCAGTACTTC,CASTETSYEQYF
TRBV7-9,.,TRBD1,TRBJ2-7,TGTGCCAGCAGCCAAAATCCCGGGACAGCTTACTACGAGCAGTACTTC,CASSQNPGTAYYEQYF
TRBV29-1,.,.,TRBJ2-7,TGCAGCGTTGAAGATTGGGGCCAAATCGGCGAGCAGTACTTC,CSVEDWGQIGEQYF
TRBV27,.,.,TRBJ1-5,TGTGCCAGCAGTCCCGAAAACTTACATAGCCCCCAGCATTTT,CASSPENLHSPQHF
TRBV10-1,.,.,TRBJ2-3,TGCGCCAGCATACATCGCACGCAGTATTTT,CASIHRTQYF
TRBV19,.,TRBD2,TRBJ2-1,TGTGCCAGTAGTACCGGACTAGCGGTGATTGAGCAGTTCTTC,CASSTGLAVIEQFF
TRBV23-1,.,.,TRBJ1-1,TGCGCCAGCAACCCAGGGTTAGGGAACACTGAAGCTTTCTTT,CASNPGLGNTEAFF
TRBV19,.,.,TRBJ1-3,TGTGCCAGTAGTATCTGGGGAGCATCTGGAAACACCATATATTTT,CASSIWGASGNTIYF
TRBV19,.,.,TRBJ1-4,TGTGCCAGCGGGAGAGGAGGAGGCGAAAAACTGTTTTTT,CASGRGGGEKLFF
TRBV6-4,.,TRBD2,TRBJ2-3,TGTGCCAGCAGCCCTCTGAGCGGGGGAACAGATACGCAGTATTTT,CASSPLSGGTDTQYF
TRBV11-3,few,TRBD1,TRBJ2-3,TGTGCCAGCAGTCGACAGGGGGATGTAGATACGCAGTATTTT,CASSRQGDVDTQYF
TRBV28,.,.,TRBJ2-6,TGTGCCAGCAGTTTAGCTCAGGGCTCTGGGGCCAACGTCCTGACTTTC,CASSLAQGSGANVLTF
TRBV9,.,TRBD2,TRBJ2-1,TGTGCCAGCAGCGTATCCTTTCGACGGGAGGGCACAAATGAGCAGTTCTTC,CASSVSFRREGTNEQFF
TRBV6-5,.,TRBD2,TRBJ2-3,TGTGCCAGCAGGGTAGCGGGAGGGCCCACAGATACGCAGTATTTT,CASRVAGGPTDTQYF